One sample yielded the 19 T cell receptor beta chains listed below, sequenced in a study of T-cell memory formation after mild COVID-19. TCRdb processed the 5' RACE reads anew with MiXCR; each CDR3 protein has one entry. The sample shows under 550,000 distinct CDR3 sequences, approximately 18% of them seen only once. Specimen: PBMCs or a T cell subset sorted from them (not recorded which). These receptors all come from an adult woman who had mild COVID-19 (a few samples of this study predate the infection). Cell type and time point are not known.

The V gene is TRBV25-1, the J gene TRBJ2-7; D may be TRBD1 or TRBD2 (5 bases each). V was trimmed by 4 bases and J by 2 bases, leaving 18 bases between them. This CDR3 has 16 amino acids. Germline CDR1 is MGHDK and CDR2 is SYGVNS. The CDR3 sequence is CASSAIGTVIPYEQYF. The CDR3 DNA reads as TGTGCCAGCAGTGCGATAGGGACCGTAATACCCTACGAGCAGTACTTC.

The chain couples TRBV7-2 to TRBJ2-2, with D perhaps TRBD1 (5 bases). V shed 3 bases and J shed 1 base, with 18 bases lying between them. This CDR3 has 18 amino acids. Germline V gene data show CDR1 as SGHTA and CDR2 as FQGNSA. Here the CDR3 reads CASSLGIRTLMNTGELFF. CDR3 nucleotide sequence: TGTGCCAGCAGCTTGGGTATTCGGACACTCATGAACACCGGGGAGCTGTTTTTT.

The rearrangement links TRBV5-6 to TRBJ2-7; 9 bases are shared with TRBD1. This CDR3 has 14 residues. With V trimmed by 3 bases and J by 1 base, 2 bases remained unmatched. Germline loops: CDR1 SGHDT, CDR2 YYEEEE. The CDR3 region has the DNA TGTGCCAGCAGCTGGGGGACAGGGTCCTACGAGCAGTACTTC. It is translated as CASSWGTGSYEQYF.

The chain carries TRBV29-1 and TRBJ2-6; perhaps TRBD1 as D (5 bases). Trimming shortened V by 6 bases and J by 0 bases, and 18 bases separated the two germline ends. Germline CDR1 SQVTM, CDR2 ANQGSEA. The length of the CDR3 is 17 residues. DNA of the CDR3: TGCAGCGTGGGCGGTCAGGGATCATACTCTGGGGCCAACGTCCTGACTTTC. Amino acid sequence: CSVGGQGSYSGANVLTF.

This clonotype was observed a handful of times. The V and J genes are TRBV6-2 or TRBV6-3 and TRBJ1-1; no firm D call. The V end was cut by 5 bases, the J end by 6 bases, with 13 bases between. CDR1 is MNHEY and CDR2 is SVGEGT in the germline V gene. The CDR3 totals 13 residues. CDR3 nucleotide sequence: TGTGCCAGCAGTCAACAAGCCAGGTCTGAAGCTTTCTTT. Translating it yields CASSQQARSEAFF.

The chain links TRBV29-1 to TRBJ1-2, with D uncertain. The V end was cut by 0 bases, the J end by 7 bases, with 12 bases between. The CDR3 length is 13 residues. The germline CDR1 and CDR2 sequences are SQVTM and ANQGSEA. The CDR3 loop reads CSVEEEGRGGYTF. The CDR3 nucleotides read TGCAGCGTTGAAGAGGAAGGACGGGGTGGCTACACCTTC.

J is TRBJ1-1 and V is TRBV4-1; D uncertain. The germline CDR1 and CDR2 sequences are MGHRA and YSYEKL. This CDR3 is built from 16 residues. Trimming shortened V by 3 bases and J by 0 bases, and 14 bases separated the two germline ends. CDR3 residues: CASSQPKGRLNTEAFF. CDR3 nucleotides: TGCGCCAGCAGCCAGCCAAAGGGCAGGTTGAACACTGAAGCTTTCTTT.

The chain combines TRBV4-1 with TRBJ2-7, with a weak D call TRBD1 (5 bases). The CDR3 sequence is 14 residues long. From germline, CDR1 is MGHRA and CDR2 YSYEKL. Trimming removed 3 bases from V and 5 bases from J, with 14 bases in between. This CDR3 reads CASSHVSGFDEQYF. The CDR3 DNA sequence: TGCGCCAGCAGCCATGTTTCAGGGTTCGACGAGCAGTACTTC.

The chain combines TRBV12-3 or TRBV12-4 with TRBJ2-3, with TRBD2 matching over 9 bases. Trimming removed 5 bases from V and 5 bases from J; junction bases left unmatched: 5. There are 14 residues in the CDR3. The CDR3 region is CASSTGLAGDTQYF. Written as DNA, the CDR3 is TGTGCCAGCAGTACGGGACTAGCAGGAGATACGCAGTATTTT.

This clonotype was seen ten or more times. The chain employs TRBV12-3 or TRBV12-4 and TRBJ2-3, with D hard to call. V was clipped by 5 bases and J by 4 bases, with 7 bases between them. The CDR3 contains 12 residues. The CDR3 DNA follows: TGTGCCAGCAGTCCCGACCCAGATACGCAGTATTTT. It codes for CASSPDPDTQYF.

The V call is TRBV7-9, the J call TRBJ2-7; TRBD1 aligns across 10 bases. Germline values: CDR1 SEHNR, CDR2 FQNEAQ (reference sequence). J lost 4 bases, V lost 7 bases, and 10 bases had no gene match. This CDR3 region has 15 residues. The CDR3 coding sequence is TGTGCCAGCACCCCCATCGGGACAGGGGCTTACGAGCAGTACTTC. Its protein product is CASTPIGTGAYEQYF.

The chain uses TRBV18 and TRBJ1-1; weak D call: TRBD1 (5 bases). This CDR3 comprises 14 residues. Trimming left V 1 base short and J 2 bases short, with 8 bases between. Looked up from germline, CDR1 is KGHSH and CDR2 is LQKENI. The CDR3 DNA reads TGTGCCAGCTCACCACATGACAGTAACACTGAAGCTTTCTTT. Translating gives CASSPHDSNTEAFF.

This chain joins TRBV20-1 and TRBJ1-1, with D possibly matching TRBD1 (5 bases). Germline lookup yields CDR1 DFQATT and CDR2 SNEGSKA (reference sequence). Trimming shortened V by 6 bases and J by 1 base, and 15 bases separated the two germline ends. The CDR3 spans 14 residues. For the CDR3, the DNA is TGCAGTGCGCCCAGGGTGGGACGGAACACTGAAGCTTTCTTT. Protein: CSAPRVGRNTEAFF.

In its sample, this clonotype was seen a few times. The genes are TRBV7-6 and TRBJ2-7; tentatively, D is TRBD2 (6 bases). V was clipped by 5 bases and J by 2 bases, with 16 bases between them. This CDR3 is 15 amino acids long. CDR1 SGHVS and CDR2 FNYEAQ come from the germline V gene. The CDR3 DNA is TGTGCCAGCAGCGAAGACGGGAGTTCCACCTACGAGCAGTACTTC. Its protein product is CASSEDGSSTYEQYF.

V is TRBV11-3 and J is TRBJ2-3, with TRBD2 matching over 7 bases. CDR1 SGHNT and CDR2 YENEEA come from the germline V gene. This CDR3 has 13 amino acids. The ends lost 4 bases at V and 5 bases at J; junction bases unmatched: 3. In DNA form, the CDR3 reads TGTGCCAGCAGCTCCAGCGGGAAAGATACGCAGTATTTT. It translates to CASSSSGKDTQYF.

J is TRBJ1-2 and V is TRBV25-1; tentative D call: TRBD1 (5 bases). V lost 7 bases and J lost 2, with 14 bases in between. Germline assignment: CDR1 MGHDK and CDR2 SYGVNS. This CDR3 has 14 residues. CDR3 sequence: CASTSGRPNYGYTF. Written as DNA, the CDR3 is TGTGCCAGCACTTCGGGACGGCCGAACTATGGCTACACCTTC.

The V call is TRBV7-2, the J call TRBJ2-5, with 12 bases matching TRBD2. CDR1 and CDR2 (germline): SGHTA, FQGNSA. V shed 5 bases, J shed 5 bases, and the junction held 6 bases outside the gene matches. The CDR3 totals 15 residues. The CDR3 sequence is CASSALAGGWETQYF. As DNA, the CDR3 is TGTGCCAGCAGCGCGCTAGCGGGGGGGTGGGAGACCCAGTACTTC.

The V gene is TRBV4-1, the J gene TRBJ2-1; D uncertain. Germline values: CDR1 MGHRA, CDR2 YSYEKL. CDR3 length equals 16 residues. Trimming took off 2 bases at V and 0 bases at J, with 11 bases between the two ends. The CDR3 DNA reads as TGCGCCAGCAGCCAACCAGGACGGAGCTCCTACAATGAGCAGTTCTTC. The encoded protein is CASSQPGRSSYNEQFF.

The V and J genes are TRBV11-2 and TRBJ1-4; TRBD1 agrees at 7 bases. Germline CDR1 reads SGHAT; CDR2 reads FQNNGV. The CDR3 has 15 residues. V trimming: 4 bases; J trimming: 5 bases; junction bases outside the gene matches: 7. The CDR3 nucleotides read TGTGCCAGCAGCTATACGGGGACAGTAAATGAAAAACTGTTTTTT. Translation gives CASSYTGTVNEKLFF.